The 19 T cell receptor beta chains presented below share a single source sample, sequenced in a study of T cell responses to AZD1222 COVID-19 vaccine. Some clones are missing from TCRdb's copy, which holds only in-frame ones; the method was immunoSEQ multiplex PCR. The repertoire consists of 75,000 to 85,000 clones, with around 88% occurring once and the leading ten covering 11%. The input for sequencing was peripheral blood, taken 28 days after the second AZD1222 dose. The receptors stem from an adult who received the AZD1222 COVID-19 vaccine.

The DNA of the CDR3 is TGCAGCGGAGCGACCGATTATGGCTACACCTTC. Translating it yields CSGATDYGYTF. The chain uses TRBV29-1 and TRBJ1-2; no definite D call. The V gene lost 7 bases and the J gene lost 5 bases, with 11 bases spanning the gap. The CDR3 spans 11 residues. The germline V gene encodes CDR1 SQVTM and CDR2 ANQGSEA.

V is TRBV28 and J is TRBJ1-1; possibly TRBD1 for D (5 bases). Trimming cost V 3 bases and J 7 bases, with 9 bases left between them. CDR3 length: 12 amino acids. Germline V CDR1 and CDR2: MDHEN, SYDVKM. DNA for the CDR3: TGTGCCAGCAGTTTCCGGAGGGGTGAAGCTTTCTTT. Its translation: CASSFRRGEAFF.

The CDR3 region has the DNA TGTGCCAGCTCCTTTTCTGACACTGAAGCTTTCTTT. It specifies CASSFSDTEAFF. The V call is TRBV5-4, the J call TRBJ1-1; no reliable D call. The CDR3 sequence is 12 residues long. Germline CDR1 SGHNT, CDR2 YYREEE (reference sequence). With 7 bases removed from V and 3 bases from J, the gap between germline ends came to 10 bases. The full variable domain, in which reference TRBV5-4 and TRBJ1-1 provide the parts outside the CDR3, is ETGVTQSPTHLIKTRGQQVTLRCSSQSGHNTVSWYQQALGQGPQFIFQYYREEENGRGNFPPRFSGLQFPNYSSELNVNALELDDSALYLCASSFSDTEAFFGQGTRLTVV.

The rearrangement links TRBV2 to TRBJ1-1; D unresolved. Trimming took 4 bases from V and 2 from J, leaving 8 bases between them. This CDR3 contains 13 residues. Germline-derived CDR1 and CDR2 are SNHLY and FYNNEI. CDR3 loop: CASSVGLNTEAFF. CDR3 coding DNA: TGTGCCAGCAGTGTGGGGTTAAACACTGAAGCTTTCTTT.

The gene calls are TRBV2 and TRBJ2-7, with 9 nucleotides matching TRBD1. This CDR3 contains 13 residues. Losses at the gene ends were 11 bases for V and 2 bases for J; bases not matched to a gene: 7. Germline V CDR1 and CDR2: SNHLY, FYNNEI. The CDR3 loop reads CAANRDRAYEQYF. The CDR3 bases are TGTGCCGCGAACCGGGACAGGGCCTACGAGCAGTACTTC. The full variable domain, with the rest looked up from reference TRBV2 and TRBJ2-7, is EPEVTQTPSHQVTQMGQEVILRCVPISNHLYFYWYRQILGQKVEFLVSFYNNEISEKSEIFDDQFSVERPDGSNFTLKIRSTKLEDSAMYFCAANRDRAYEQYFGPGTRLTVT.

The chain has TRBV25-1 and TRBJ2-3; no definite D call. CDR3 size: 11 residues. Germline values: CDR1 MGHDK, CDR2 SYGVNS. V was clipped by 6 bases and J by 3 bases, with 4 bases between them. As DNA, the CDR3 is TGTGCCAGCAGGCTAACAGATACGCAGTATTTT. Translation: CASRLTDTQYF.

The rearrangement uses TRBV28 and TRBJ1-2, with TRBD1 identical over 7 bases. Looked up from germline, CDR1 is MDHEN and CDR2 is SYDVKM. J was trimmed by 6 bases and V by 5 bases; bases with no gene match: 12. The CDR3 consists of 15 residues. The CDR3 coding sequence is TGTGCCAGCAGTCCCCCTGACAGGGAGATTAATGGCTACACCTTC. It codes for CASSPPDREINGYTF.

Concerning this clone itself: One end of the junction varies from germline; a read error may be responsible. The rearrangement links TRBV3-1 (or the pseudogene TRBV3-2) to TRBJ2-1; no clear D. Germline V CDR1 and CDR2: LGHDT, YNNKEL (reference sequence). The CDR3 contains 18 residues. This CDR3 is CASGQDPARPGSYNEQFF. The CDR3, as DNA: TGTGCCAGCGGCCAAGATCCCGCCCGCCCCGGATCCTACAATGAGCAGTTCTTC.

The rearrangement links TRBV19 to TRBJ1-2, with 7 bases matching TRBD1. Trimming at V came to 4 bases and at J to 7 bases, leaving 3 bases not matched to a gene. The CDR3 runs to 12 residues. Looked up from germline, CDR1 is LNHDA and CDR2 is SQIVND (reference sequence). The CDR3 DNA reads TGTGCCAGTAGTAGCTACAGGGGTGGCTACACCTTC. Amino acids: CASSSYRGGYTF.

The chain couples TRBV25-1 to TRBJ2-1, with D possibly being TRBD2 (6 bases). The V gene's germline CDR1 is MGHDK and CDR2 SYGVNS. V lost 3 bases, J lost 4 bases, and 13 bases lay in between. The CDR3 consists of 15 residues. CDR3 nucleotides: TGTGCCAGCAGTGACCAGCTGACTAGTTACAATGAGCAGTTCTTC. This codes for CASSDQLTSYNEQFF.

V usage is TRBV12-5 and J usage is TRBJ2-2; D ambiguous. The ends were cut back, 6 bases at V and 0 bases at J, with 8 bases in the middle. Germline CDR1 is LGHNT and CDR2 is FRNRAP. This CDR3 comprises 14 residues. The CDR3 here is CASGLNANTGELFF. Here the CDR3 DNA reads TGTGCTAGTGGCCTAAACGCGAACACCGGGGAGCTGTTTTTT.

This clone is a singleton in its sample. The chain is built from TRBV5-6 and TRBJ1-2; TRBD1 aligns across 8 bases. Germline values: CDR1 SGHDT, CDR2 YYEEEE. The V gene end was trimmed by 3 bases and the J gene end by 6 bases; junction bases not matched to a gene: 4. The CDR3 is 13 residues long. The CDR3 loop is CASSSGTGDGYTF. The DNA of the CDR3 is TGTGCCAGCAGCTCCGGGACAGGAGATGGCTACACCTTC.

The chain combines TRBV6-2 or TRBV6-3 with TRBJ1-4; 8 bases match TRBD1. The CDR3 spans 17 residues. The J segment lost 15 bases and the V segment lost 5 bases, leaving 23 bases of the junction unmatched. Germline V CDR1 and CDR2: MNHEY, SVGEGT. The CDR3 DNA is TGTGCCAGCAGTACCGATGAACACAGGGGGTATTCGTTGGGCGTGTTTTTT. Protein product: CASSTDEHRGYSLGVFF.

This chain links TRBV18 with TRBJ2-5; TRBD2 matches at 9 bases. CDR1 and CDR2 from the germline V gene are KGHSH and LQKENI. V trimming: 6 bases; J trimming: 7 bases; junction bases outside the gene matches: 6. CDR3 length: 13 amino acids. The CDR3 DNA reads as TGTGCCAGCTCGGGCGGACTAGCGACGACCCAGTACTTC. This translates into CASSGGLATTQYF.

The CDR3 reads CASSPGHTNTGELFF. The CDR3 region has the DNA TGTGCCAGCAGCCCGGGACACACGAACACCGGGGAGCTGTTTTTT. The chain employs TRBV7-9 and TRBJ2-2, with a weak D call TRBD1 (6 bases). Looked up from germline, CDR1 is SEHNR and CDR2 is FQNEAQ (reference sequence). This CDR3 comprises 15 residues. Trimming cost V 5 bases and J 0 bases, with 10 bases left between them.

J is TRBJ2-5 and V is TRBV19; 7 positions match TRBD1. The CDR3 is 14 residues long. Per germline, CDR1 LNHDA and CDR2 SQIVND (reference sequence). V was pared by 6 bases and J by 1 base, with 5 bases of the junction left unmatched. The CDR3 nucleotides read TGTGCCAGTAGCCCGGACAGGTCCCAAGAGACCCAGTACTTC. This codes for CASSPDRSQETQYF. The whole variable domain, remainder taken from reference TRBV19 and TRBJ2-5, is DGGITQSPKYLFRKEGQNVTLSCEQNLNHDAMYWYRQDPGQGLRLIYYSQIVNDFQKGDIAEGYSVSREKKESFPLTVTSAQKNPTAFYLCASSPDRSQETQYFGPGTRLLVL.

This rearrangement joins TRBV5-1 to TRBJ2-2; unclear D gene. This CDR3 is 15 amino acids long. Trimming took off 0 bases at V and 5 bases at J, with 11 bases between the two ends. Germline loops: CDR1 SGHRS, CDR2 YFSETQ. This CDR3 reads CASSLDARGTGELFF. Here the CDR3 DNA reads TGCGCCAGCAGCTTGGATGCCCGAGGAACCGGGGAGCTGTTTTTT.

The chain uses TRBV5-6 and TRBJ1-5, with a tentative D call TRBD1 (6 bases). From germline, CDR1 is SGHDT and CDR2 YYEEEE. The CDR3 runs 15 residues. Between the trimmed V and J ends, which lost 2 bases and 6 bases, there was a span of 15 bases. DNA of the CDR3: TGTGCCAGCAGCTTTGGACAGACAAGTGGTCAGCCCCAGCATTTT. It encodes CASSFGQTSGQPQHF. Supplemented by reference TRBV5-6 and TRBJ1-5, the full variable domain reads DAGVTQSPTHLIKTRGQQVTLRCSPKSGHDTVSWYQQALGQGPQFIFQYYEEEERQRGNFPDRFSGHQFPNYSSELNVNALLLGDSALYLCASSFGQTSGQPQHFGDGTRLSIL.

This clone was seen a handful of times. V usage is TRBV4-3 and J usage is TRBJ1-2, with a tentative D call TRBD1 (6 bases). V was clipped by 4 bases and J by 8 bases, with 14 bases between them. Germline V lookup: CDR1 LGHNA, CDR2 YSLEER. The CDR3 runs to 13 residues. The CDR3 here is CASSRTGLEGYTF. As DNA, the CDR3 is TGCGCCAGCAGCCGCACAGGGCTGGAGGGCTACACCTTC.